This TCR beta chain was captured in a study of blood T cell repertoires in COVID-19. Sequenced by immunoSEQ multiplex PCR; TCRdb stores in-frame clones only, minus some. The data contain 45,000 to 50,000 clones, 83% of them seen just once; the ten biggest clones take up 8% to 9%. V gave up 1 base and J gave up 3 bases, with 15 bases separating them. Germline V lookup: CDR1 LGHDT, CDR2 YNNKEL (reference sequence). This CDR3 comprises 16 residues. This chain connects TRBV3-1 (or the pseudogene TRBV3-2) to TRBJ1-2; D perhaps matches TRBD1 (5 bases). The receptor was isolated from a man aged 80 or over in a cohort sampled during active COVID-19. The sequenced sample was peripheral blood. The CDR3 DNA reads TGTGCCAGCAGCCAAGGATACAGGCCGATATACTATGGCTACACCTTC. Amino acids: CASSQGYRPIYYGYTF.